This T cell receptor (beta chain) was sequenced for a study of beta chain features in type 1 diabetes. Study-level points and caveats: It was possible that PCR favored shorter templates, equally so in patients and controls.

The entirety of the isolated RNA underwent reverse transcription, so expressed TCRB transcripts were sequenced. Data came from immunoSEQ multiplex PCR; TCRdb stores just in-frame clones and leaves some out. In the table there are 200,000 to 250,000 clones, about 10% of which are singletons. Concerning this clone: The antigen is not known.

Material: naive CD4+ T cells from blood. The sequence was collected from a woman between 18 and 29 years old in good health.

The CDR3 protein is CASRLRGGTDTQYF. In nucleotides, the CDR3 is TGTGCCAGCAGACTGCGGGGGGGCACAGATACGCAGTATTTT. The rearrangement joins TRBV7-2 to TRBJ2-3, with 8 bases fitting TRBD2. CDR3 length equals 14 residues. Germline CDR1 is SGHTA and CDR2 is FQGNSA. J was trimmed by 1 base and V by 6 bases; bases with no gene match: 3.